This note documents a single T cell receptor beta chain sequence. Its cognate antigen is unknown. This sample stems from a study of cytomegalovirus exposure and HLA in healthy donors. Study-wide results and caveats: Across donors, sequencing depth was assumed by presence/absence analyses to be roughly uniform. A later analysis found most CMV-associated TCR beta chains apparently HLA-restricted.

With 5 bases clipped from V and 5 bases from J, the junction kept 4 bases outside the gene matches. The CDR3 extends over 14 amino acids. Germline V gene lookup returns CDR1 LGHNA and CDR2 YNFKEQ. Amplification used 60 Vbeta primers and 13 Jbeta primers. Profiled with immunoSEQ multiplex PCR; TCRdb holds only in-frame clones, not every one. The sample holds 140,000 to 150,000 clones. The specimen was PBMCs. The chain combines TRBV4-2 with TRBJ1-5; TRBD1 aligns across 9 bases. The clonotype comes from a male donor in good health and CMV-seronegative. In nucleotides, the CDR3 is TGTGCCAGCAGCGGACAGGGGCCAGATCAGCCCCAGCATTTT. It codes for CASSGQGPDQPQHF.